This entry describes one TCR beta chain. Its antigen is currently not known. There are no base qualities to consult, and no much larger clone falls within one base. Library creation used the immunoSEQ multiplex PCR assay. For the multiplex PCR, a mixture combining 60 forward primers for TCR Vbeta segments and 13 reverse primers for TCR Jbeta segments was used. The CDR3 region of rearranged TCR beta genes was amplified from genomic DNA by a multiplex PCR assay. The Illumina HiSeq System was used to sequence the amplified TCR beta libraries as 87-base-pair reads. The paper's processing steps were these. A later analysis tallied roughly 80 million unique TCR beta chains across the 666 repertoires, and some 10 million of those chains were shared by two or more donors. To remove PCR and sequencing errors, raw reads were error-corrected and collapsed into unique sequences using a nearest-neighbor algorithm that merged closely related sequences. Alignment of CDR3 sequences to IMGT reference sequences was used to assign V, D and J gene segments. For a sequence to be retained, at least a six-nucleotide match to both a V gene segment and a J gene segment was required. A rearrangement was called productive if the CDR3 had no stop codons and remained in frame with V and J, and every other rearrangement was called non-productive. CDR3 was defined by IMGT convention, running from the second conserved V-encoded cysteine to the conserved J-encoded phenylalanine. Sequences without an unambiguous match to a single V gene segment were excluded from the earlier analysis of approximately 560 of the donors. In an earlier analysis of 587 of the donors, V segments were called functional above 56.7% productive rearrangements and were called segregating when the between-donor standard deviation exceeded 5%. A statistical classification framework was built for diagnosing cytomegalovirus status from the catalog of TCR beta chain sequences. V and J gene assignment, in a later analysis, came from comparing TCR nucleotide sequences with IMGT/GENE-DB human TR gene sequences. A later analysis assigned CDR3 sequences and most-parsimonious VDJ recombination scenarios with the TCRdist pipeline. In a later analysis, each TCR beta chain was defined by its CDR3 amino acid sequence together with its V-gene family, and reads lacking a unique V-gene family were excluded. In a later analysis, approximately 640 highly shared, low-generation-probability nucleotide sequences were removed to address suspected cross-contamination and a sequencing artifact. For each public chain, a later analysis derived a clonal expansion index from normalized ranks of inferred template counts within each repertoire. In a later analysis, generation probabilities were computed with a VDJ recombination model fitted to out-of-frame rearrangements, and the resulting probabilities were checked against IGoR. Hypergeometric tests were used in a later analysis to score TCR-TCR, TCR-HLA and TCR-CMV co-occurrence, with a repertoire-size bias correction applied to the TCR pairs. In a later analysis, false discovery rates were estimated by permuting HLA or CMV assignments 20 times. In a later analysis, co-occurring TCRs were grouped using DBSCAN, with TCRdist sequence similarity added in when clustering inside HLA-allele-positive subsets. Co-occurrence clustering excluded repertoires with fewer than 30,000 or more than 120,000 public chains, plus five with anomalous nucleotide sharing. TCRdb's version of the immuneACCESS table is confined to in-frame rearrangements and falls short of the full clone set. An unresolved V gene accounts for under half of the shortfall where checked; the remainder is of unknown origin. That table is the source of V, J and clone size, and D and trimming were worked out from the DNA. The sample records about 96,000 clones, roughly 80% of which are singletons. Jointly, the top ten make up roughly 7.3% of the sample.

These data are taken from a study of cytomegalovirus exposure and HLA in healthy donors (TCRdb year 2017). Regarding the research as a whole: An earlier analysis of a few hundred of the donors reported 250 to 350 Gb of sequence data and 117 million unique TCR beta sequences obtained from roughly 170 million T cells. Genome-wide SNP genotypes for about 65% of the roughly 670 donors were used in a later genetic analysis, which treated that subset as a discovery cohort. A later analysis re-analyzed previously published TCR beta repertoires from approximately 670 donors and added high-resolution HLA genotyping to study TCR occurrence patterns. Donor age, sex, ethnicity and CMV serostatus were collected together with the repertoire data. On average, approximately 250,000 unique TCR beta nucleotide sequences were sequenced per donor among 398 genotyped donors of the cohort, with roughly 18% of those sequences being non-productive. Approximately 300 gigabases of sequencing data and 75 million to 85 million unique TCR sequences made up an early release that covered 500 to 650 HLA-typed donors. Typing coverage differed by locus: A, B, C, DRB1 and DQB1 were typed in roughly 629-640 donors, DQA1 in 500 to 550, DPA1 in 600 to 610, and DPB1 in 450 to 480. Rather than drawing on any new phenotypic data, the later analysis identified candidate immune exposures from TCR beta sequences and the way those sequences occurred across donors. The study used immunosequencing to profile the T cell repertoires of hundreds of subjects and linked those repertoires to cytomegalovirus serostatus. Of the 300 to 400 genotyped donors, roughly 85% fell in the genetic ancestry cluster associated with self-reported Caucasian donors. An earlier analysis of approximately 500 of the donors applied high-throughput TCR beta sequencing to assess whether each TCR beta V gene segment acted as functional or pseudogenic. Because of strong linkage in the cohort, roughly 5 DR-DQ haplotypes were treated as single units for association and clustering. A separate validation cohort of 100 to 150 different subjects was used in addition to the 666-subject first cohort. Class I and class II HLA loci were covered by the typing at four-digit resolution. The study aimed to test whether cataloging public T cell receptors could reveal signatures of past pathogen exposure. The study combined high-throughput TCR immunosequencing, statistical association of individual TCRs with disease status, and machine learning to predict cytomegalovirus infection status. All discovery cohort repertoires had been generated on a single sequencing platform.

The CDR3 starts with the cysteine, ends with the phenylalanine, and has 17 residues. The DNA shown is the 51-base CDR3, in frame from base 1. CDR1 and CDR2 were assigned from the germline V gene as MRHNA and SNTAGT. V has 0 bases trimmed and J has 5 bases trimmed; junction bases matching no gene number 11. What the study reported, not specific to this receptor: In a later analysis, most CMV-associated TCR beta chains were found to appear HLA-restricted, with HLA associations seemingly driven largely by CMV exposure. In an earlier analysis of 450 to 750 of the donors, most TCR beta V segments appeared in productive rearrangements about 90% or about 30% of the time, broadly matching IMGT annotations. According to a later genetic analysis, donors in an Asian-associated ancestry cluster had fewer N-insertions in productive TCRs than the roughly 700-donor mean. The cohort was sequenced for TCR beta chains only, and without alpha or paired-chain data the features that could be detected were limited. When HLA alleles, especially DR and DQ, strongly co-occurred, attributing TCR associations to individual alleles was difficult. Three of the identified cytomegalovirus-associated TCR beta chains were confirmed in vitro to be specific for cytomegalovirus antigens. The presence/absence analyses assumed that sequencing depth was roughly uniform across donors, and that assumption may not be true. Several of the top co-occurrence clusters appeared to be linked to parvovirus B19, influenza, CMV and Epstein-Barr virus, according to a later analysis. A further reported finding was that TCR beta sequences accurately predicted the HLA-A and HLA-B alleles for most subjects in the first cohort. In a later analysis, HLA-associated TCR beta chains were found to be more clonally expanded and to have lower generation probabilities than equally common non-associated chains. Because HLA typing was missing for some donors at each locus, association tests included only the typed subset. Fewer than 20 rarely observed V segments, including chromosome 9 orphons, were excluded from the earlier analysis of almost 600 of the donors because counts were too low. While some public TCRs were present in many individuals, most TCR sequences turned up only very rarely across donors. A later analysis found that TCR association rates varied across HLA loci, with DRB1 alleles showing the most associated TCRs and HLA-C alleles the fewest. The classifier was reported to diagnose cytomegalovirus status with high specificity and sensitivity in both the original cohort and the validation cohort. In a later genetic analysis, a missense DCLRE1C variant was associated with V-gene and J-gene trimming of TCR beta chains, and the association was replicated in an independent cohort. A later analysis associated about 16,000 TCR beta sequences with specific HLA alleles at a false discovery rate of 0.05. Linkage disequilibrium might explain the correlated functional status among segregating V segments, but an unknown experimental factor could not be ruled out. For the cohort, immune exposure information was limited to CMV serostatus. A cluster of highly shared sequence variants was judged likely to be a technical artifact of the sequencing pipeline. Some IMGT-functional V segments, including TRBV6-2 and TRBV6-3, could not be told apart with the 87-base-pair reads, so those segments were excluded. In the study, 150 to 200 TCR beta chains were listed as associated with cytomegalovirus. It was suggested by the authors that the approach could potentially be generalized to other disease states and immunological phenotypes.

The cohort consisted of 666 healthy bone marrow donors. At the time of sampling, every cohort member was nominally healthy, though immune exposures that went unrecorded were likely present. The donor was CMV seropositive and was included in the group of almost 300 seropositive cohort members. A peripheral blood sample was provided by each donor, and peripheral blood mononuclear cells were used for TCR beta sequencing. The Qiagen DNeasy Blood Extraction Kit was used to extract genomic DNA from the blood cell samples. The receptor was derived from a man between 50 and 59 years old in good health and CMV-seropositive. The specimen sequenced was PBMCs. The rearranged chain carries TRBV6-4 and TRBJ2-5; TRBD2 agrees with 8 junctional bases. The nucleotides read TGTGCCAGCAGTGACTCTGGGCGTTCGCGGGGGGCCGAGACCCAGTACTTC. It is translated as CASSDSGRSRGAETQYF.